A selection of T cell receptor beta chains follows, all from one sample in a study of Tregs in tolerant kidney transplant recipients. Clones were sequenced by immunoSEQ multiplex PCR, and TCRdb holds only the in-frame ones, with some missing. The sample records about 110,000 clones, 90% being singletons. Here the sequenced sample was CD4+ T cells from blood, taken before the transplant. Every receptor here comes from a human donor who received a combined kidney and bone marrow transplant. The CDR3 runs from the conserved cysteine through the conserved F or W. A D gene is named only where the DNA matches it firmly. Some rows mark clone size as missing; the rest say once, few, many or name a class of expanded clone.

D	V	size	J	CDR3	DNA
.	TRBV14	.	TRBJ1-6	CASSQGADLYNSPLHF	TGTGCCAGCAGCCAAGGGGCAGACCTTTATAATTCACCCCTCCACTTT
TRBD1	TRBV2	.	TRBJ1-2	CASSPDRGDYGYTF	TGTGCCAGCAGTCCGGACAGGGGGGACTATGGCTACACCTTC
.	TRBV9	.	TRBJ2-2	CASSLGGANTGELFF	TGTGCCAGCAGCTTAGGCGGGGCGAACACCGGGGAGCTGTTTTTT
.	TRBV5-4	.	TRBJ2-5	CASSYRTSRRGETQYF	TGTGCCAGCAGCTACCGGACCTCTAGGAGGGGAGAGACCCAGTACTTC
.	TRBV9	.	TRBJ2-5	CASSARTSQETQYF	TGTGCCAGCAGCGCCAGAACTAGCCAAGAGACCCAGTACTTC
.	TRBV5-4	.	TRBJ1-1	CASSLTVNTEAFF	TGTGCCAGCAGCTTGACAGTGAACACTGAAGCTTTCTTT
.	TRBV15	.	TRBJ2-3	CATSSRSGVSDYADTQYF	TGTGCCACCAGCAGCAGATCGGGAGTCTCGGACTATGCGGATACGCAGTATTTT
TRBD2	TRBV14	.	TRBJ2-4	CASSRLAGVVNIQYF	TGTGCCAGCAGCCGACTAGCGGGAGTGGTGAACATTCAGTACTTC
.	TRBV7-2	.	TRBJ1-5	CASSFPGQPQHF	TGTGCCAGCAGCTTTCCGGGGCAGCCCCAGCATTTT
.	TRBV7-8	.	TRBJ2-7	CASSLAGQRLAYEQYF	TGTGCCAGCAGCCTAGCAGGACAGCGGCTCGCCTACGAGCAGTACTTC
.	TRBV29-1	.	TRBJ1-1	CSVQPRGDTKYGNTEAFF	TGCAGCGTTCAACCACGGGGGGATACTAAATACGGGAACACTGAAGCTTTCTTT
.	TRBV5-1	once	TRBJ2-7	CASSPDNYEQYF	TGCGCCAGCAGCCCCGACAATTACGAGCAGTACTTC
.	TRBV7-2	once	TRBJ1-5	CASSLGQSNQPQHF	TGTGCCAGCAGCTTAGGGCAGAGCAATCAGCCCCAGCATTTT
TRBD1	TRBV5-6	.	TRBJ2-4	CASSSPLRQGGRAKNIQYF	TGTGCCAGCAGCTCACCATTAAGACAGGGGGGAAGAGCCAAAAACATTCAGTACTTC
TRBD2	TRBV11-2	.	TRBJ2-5	CASSPAPGTSGEETQYF	TGTGCCAGCAGCCCAGCCCCCGGGACTAGCGGAGAAGAGACCCAGTACTTC
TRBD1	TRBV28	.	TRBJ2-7	CASSLTGTHHEQYF	TGTGCCAGCAGTTTGACAGGGACCCACCACGAGCAGTACTTC
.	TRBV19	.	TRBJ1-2	CASSKGQLYGYTF	TGTGCCAGTAGTAAAGGACAGTTGTATGGCTACACCTTC
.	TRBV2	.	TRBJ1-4	CASRTQGANEKLFF	TGTGCCAGCAGGACACAGGGAGCTAATGAAAAACTGTTTTTT
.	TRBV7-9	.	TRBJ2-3	CASSRGRDTQYF	TGTGCCAGCAGCCGGGGGAGGGATACGCAGTATTTT
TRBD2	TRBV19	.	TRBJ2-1	CASTRGLAGNEQFF	TGTGCCAGTACTCGAGGACTAGCGGGGAATGAGCAGTTCTTC
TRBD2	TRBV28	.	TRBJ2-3	CASGLAGGTDTQYF	TGTGCCAGCGGACTAGCGGGAGGCACAGATACGCAGTATTTT
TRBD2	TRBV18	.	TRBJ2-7	CASSRGGGYEQYF	TGTGCCAGCTCACGCGGGGGGGGCTACGAGCAGTACTTC
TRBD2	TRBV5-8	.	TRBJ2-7	CASSLVSSGRSYEQYF	TGTGCCAGCAGCTTGGTGTCTAGCGGTCGATCCTACGAGCAGTACTTC
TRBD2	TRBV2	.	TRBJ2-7	CASSAWRGAYEQYF	TGTGCCAGCAGTGCTTGGCGGGGGGCCTACGAGCAGTACTTC